This entry lists 4 T cell receptor beta chains sequenced from one sample in a study of identical twins. TCRdb called the 5' RACE reads again in MiXCR, with one record for every CDR3 protein. Of more than 250,000 distinct CDR3 sequences listed, about 8% are singletons. The same data also went into a second study, on yellow fever vaccine responses in identical twins.

Source material: memory (CD45RO+) T cells sorted from blood. These receptors originate from a woman under 30 in good health.

A remark on this clonotype: This could be a read error, since a much larger clone is one nucleotide away. This rearrangement joins TRBV14 to TRBJ2-2; D might be TRBD1 or TRBD2, each matching 5 bases. The CDR3 covers 17 residues. The germline gives CDR1 SGHDN, CDR2 FVKESK. The V end was cut by 0 bases, the J end by 5 bases, with 16 bases between. CDR3 sequence (DNA): TGTGCCAGCAGCCAAGATTGGGGGATAGGGAATACCGGGGAGCTGTTTTTT. Translation: CASSQDWGIGNTGELFF.

This clonotype was counted between two and nine times. This rearrangement joins TRBV5-1 to TRBJ2-3; 9 bases match TRBD1. Germline CDR1 SGHRS, CDR2 YFSETQ. Unmatched junction bases numbered 2, after V lost 0 bases and J lost 0 bases. The CDR3 totals 16 residues. The CDR3 DNA reads TGCGCCAGCAGCTTGGGGGACAGGGCCAGCACAGATACGCAGTATTTT. Translated, it gives CASSLGDRASTDTQYF.

The V call is TRBV11-1, the J call TRBJ1-1; D is ambiguous. CDR3 length: 12 amino acids. Germline loops: CDR1 SGHAT, CDR2 FQDESV (reference sequence). The germline V and J ends were trimmed by 2 bases and 3 bases, with 4 bases remaining between them. The CDR3 DNA sequence: TGTGCCAGCAGCTTACAGGACACTGAAGCTTTCTTT. Translating gives CASSLQDTEAFF.

The gene calls are TRBV6-1 and TRBJ2-2; 10 nucleotides align to TRBD2. This CDR3 has 16 amino acids. J was trimmed by 4 bases and V by 7 bases; bases with no gene match: 9. Germline V gives CDR1 MNHNS, CDR2 SASEGT. The CDR3: CASTALAGVATGELFF. DNA for the CDR3: TGTGCCAGCACCGCTCTAGCGGGAGTGGCCACCGGGGAGCTGTTTTTT.